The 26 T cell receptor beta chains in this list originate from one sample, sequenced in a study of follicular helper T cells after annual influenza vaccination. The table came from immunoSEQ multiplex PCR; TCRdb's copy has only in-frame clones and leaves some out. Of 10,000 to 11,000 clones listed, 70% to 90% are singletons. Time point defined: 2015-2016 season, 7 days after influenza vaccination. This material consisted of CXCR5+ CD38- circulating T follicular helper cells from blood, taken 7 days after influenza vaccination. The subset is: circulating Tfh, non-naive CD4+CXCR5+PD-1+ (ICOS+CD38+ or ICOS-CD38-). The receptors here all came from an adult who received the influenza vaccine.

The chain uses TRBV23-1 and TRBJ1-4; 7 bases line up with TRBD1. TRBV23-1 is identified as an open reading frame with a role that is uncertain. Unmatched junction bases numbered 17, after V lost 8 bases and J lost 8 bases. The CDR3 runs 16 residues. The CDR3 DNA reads TGCGCCAGCCCCCTCTATGAGCACAGGGGCAAAGAAAAACTGTTTTTT. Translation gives CASPLYEHRGKEKLFF.

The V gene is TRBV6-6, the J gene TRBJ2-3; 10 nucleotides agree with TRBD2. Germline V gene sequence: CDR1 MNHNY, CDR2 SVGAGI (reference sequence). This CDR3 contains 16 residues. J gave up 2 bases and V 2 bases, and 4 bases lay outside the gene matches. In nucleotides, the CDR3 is TGTGCCAGCAGTTACGAGCGGGGGGGCCTCACAGATACGCAGTATTTT. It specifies CASSYERGGLTDTQYF.

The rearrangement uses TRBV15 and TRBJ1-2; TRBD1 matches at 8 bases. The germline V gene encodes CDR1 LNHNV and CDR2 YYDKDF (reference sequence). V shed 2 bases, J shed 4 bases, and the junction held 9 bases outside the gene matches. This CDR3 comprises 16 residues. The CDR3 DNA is TGTGCCACCAGCAGAAAAGTGGGGACAGGCCCCTATGGCTACACCTTC. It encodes CATSRKVGTGPYGYTF.

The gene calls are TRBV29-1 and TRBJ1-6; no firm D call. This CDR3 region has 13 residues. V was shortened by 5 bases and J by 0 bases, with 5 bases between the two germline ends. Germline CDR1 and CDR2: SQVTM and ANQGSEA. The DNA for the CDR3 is TGCAGCGTTTCCAGCTCCTATAATTCACCCCTCCACTTT. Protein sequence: CSVSSSYNSPLHF. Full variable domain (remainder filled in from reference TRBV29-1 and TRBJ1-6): SAVISQKPSRDICQRGTSLTIQCQVDSQVTMMFWYRQQPGQSLTLIATANQGSEATYESGFVIDKFPISRPNLTFSTLTVSNMSPEDSSIYLCSVSSSYNSPLHFGNGTRLTVT.

The CDR3 region is CASSFLESLEQFF. In DNA, the CDR3 is TGTGCCAGCAGCTTTCTAGAAAGCCTAGAGCAGTTCTTC. The chain uses TRBV5-4 and TRBJ2-1; D is unclear. V lost 2 bases to trimming and J lost 10 bases, with 13 bases between them. Per germline, CDR1 SGHNT and CDR2 YYREEE (reference sequence). The CDR3 covers 13 residues.

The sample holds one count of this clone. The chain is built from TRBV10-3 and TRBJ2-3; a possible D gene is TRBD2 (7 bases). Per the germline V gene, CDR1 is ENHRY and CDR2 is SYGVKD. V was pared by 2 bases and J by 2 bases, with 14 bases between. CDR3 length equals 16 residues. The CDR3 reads CAISEPAAGATDTQYF. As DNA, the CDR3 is TGTGCCATCAGTGAGCCCGCCGCGGGGGCCACAGATACGCAGTATTTT.

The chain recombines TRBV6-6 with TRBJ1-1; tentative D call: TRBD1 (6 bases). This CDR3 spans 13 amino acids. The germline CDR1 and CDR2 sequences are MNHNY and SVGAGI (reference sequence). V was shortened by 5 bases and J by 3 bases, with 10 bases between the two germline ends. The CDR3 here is CASSENRDTEAFF. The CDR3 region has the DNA TGTGCCAGCAGTGAGAACAGGGACACTGAAGCTTTCTTT.

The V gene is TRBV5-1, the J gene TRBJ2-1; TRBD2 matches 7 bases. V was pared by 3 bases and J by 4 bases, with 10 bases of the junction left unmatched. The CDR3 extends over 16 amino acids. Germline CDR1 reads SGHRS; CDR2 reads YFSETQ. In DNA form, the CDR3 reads TGCGCCAGCAGCTCCCACCTCGGGGGAGGGTACAATGAGCAGTTCTTC. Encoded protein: CASSSHLGGGYNEQFF.

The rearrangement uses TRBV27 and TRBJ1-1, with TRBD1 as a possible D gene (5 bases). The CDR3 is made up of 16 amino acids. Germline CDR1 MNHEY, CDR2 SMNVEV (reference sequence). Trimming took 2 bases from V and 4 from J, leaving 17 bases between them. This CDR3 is CASSLQGYQGVTEAFF. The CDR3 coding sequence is TGTGCCAGCAGTTTACAGGGTTACCAGGGCGTCACTGAAGCTTTCTTT.

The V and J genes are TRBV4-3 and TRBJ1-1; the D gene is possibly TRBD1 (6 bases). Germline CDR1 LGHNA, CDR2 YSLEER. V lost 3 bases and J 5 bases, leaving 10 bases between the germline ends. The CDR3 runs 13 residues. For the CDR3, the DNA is TGCGCCAGCAGCCAGGGGGCGGGGACTGAAGCTTTCTTT. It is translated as CASSQGAGTEAFF.

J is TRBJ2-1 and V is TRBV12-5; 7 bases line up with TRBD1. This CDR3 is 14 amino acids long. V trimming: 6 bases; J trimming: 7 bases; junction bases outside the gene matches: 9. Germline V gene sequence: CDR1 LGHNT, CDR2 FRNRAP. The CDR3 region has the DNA TGTGCTAGTGGATACTCGGGACAGATTAATGAGCAGTTCTTC. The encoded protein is CASGYSGQINEQFF. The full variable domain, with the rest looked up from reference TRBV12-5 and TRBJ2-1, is DARVTQTPRHKVTEMGQEVTMRCQPILGHNTVFWYRQTMMQGLELLAYFRNRAPLDDSGMPKDRFSAEMPDATLATLKIQPSEPRDSAVYFCASGYSGQINEQFFGPGTRLTVL.

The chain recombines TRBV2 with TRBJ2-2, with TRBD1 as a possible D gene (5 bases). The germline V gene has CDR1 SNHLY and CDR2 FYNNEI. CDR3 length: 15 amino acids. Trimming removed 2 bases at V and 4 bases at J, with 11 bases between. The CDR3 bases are TGTGCCAGCAGTGAAATAAGACAGACCACCGGGGAGCTGTTTTTT. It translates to CASSEIRQTTGELFF.

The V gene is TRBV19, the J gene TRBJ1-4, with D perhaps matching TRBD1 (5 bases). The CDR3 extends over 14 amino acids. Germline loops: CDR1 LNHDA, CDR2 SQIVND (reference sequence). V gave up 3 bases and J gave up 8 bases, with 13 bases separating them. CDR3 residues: CASSMRGLDEKLFF. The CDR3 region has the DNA TGTGCCAGTAGTATGAGGGGTCTCGACGAAAAACTGTTTTTT. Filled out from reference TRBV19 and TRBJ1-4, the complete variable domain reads DGGITQSPKYLFRKEGQNVTLSCEQNLNHDAMYWYRQDPGQGLRLIYYSQIVNDFQKGDIAEGYSVSREKKESFPLTVTSAQKNPTAFYLCASSMRGLDEKLFFGSGTQLSVL.

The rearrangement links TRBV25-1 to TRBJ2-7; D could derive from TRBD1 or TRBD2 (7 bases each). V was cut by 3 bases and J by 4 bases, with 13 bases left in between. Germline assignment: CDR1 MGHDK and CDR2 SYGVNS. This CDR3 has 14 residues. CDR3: CASSDPGGGYEQYF. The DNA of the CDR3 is TGTGCCAGCAGTGATCCAGGGGGAGGGTACGAGCAGTACTTC.

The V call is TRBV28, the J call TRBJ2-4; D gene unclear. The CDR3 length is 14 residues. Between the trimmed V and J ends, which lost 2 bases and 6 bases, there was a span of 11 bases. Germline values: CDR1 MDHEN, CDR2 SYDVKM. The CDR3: CASSLTHAGNIQYF. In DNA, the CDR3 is TGTGCCAGCAGTTTAACCCATGCCGGAAACATTCAGTACTTC.

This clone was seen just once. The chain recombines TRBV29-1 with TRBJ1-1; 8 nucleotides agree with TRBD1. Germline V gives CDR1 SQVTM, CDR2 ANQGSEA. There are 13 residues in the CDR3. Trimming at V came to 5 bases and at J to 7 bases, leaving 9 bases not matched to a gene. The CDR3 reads CSVRQGNRYEAFF. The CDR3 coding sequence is TGCAGCGTTAGACAGGGGAACCGATATGAAGCTTTCTTT. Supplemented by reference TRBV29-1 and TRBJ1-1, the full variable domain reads SAVISQKPSRDICQRGTSLTIQCQVDSQVTMMFWYRQQPGQSLTLIATANQGSEATYESGFVIDKFPISRPNLTFSTLTVSNMSPEDSSIYLCSVRQGNRYEAFFGQGTRLTVV.

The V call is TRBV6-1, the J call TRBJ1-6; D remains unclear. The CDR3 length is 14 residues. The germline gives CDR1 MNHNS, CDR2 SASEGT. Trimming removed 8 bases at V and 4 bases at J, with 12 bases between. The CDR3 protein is CASSRQGYNSPLHF. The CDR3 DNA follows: TGTGCCAGCTCCCGACAAGGGTATAATTCACCCCTCCACTTT.

CDR3 in DNA: TGCAGCATTAGTGAGGTCGGGGGCGCGGGGACTGAAGCTTTCTTT. It codes for CSISEVGGAGTEAFF. The chain has TRBV29-1 and TRBJ1-1; possibly TRBD1 for D (6 bases). V shed 8 bases and J shed 5 bases, with 24 bases lying between them. The CDR3 spans 15 residues. Germline V lookup: CDR1 SQVTM, CDR2 ANQGSEA.

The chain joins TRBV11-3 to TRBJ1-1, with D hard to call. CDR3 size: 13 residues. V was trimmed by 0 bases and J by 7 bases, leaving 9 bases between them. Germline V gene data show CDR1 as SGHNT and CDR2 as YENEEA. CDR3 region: CASSLDQHSEAFF. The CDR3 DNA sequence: TGTGCCAGCAGCTTAGATCAGCACAGTGAAGCTTTCTTT. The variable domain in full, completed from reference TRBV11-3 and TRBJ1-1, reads EAGVVQSPRYKIIEKKQPVAFWCNPISGHNTLYWYLQNLGQGPELLIRYENEEAVDDSQLPKDRFSAERLKGVDSTLKIQPAELGDSAVYLCASSLDQHSEAFFGQGTRLTVV.

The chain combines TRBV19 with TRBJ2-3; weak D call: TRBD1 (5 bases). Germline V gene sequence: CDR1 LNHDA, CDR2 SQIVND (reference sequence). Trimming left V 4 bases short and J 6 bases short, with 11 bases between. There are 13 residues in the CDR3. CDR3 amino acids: CASSSQGWDTQYF. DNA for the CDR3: TGTGCCAGTAGTAGCCAGGGTTGGGATACGCAGTATTTT.

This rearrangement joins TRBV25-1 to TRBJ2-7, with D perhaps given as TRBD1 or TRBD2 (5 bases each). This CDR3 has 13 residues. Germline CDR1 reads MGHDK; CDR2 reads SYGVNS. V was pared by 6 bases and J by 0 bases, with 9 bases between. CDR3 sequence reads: CASSRGGSYEQYF. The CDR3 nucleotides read TGTGCCAGCAGCCGTGGGGGCTCCTACGAGCAGTACTTC.

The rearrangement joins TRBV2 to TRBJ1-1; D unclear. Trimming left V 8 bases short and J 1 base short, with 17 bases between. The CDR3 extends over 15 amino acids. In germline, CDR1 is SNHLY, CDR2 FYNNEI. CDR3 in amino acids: CASATLGSGNTEAFF. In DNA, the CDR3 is TGTGCCAGCGCCACCCTCGGGTCGGGGAACACTGAAGCTTTCTTT.

CDR3 residues: CASSQERRGAGGRYEQYF. CDR3 bases: TGCGCCAGCAGCCAAGAAAGAAGGGGGGCAGGGGGCCGCTACGAGCAGTACTTC. V is TRBV4-3 and J is TRBJ2-7, with TRBD1 matching over 8 bases. The CDR3 length is 18 residues. The ends lost 0 bases at V and 3 bases at J; junction bases unmatched: 13. Germline CDR1 and CDR2: LGHNA and YSLEER.

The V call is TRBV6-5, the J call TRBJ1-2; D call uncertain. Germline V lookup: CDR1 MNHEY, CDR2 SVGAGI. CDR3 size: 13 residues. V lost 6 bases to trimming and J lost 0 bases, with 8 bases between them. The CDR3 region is CASRQTTNYGYTF. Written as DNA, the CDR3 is TGTGCCAGCAGACAGACTACTAACTATGGCTACACCTTC.

The CDR3 spells CASTRTQGSYEQYF. CDR3 DNA: TGTGCCAGCACCCGGACTCAGGGCTCCTACGAGCAGTACTTC. The V gene is TRBV6-6, the J gene TRBJ2-7, with D possibly called TRBD1 or TRBD2 (5 bases each). Germline values: CDR1 MNHNY, CDR2 SVGAGI (reference sequence). This CDR3 has 14 amino acids. The ends were cut back, 7 bases at V and 0 bases at J, with 13 bases in the middle.

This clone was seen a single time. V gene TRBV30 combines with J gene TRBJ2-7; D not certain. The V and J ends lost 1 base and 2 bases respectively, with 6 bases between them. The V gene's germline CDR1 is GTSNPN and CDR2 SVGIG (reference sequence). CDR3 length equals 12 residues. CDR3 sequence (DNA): TGTGCCTGGAGTGCAGGAGCCTACGAGCAGTACTTC. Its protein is CAWSAGAYEQYF.